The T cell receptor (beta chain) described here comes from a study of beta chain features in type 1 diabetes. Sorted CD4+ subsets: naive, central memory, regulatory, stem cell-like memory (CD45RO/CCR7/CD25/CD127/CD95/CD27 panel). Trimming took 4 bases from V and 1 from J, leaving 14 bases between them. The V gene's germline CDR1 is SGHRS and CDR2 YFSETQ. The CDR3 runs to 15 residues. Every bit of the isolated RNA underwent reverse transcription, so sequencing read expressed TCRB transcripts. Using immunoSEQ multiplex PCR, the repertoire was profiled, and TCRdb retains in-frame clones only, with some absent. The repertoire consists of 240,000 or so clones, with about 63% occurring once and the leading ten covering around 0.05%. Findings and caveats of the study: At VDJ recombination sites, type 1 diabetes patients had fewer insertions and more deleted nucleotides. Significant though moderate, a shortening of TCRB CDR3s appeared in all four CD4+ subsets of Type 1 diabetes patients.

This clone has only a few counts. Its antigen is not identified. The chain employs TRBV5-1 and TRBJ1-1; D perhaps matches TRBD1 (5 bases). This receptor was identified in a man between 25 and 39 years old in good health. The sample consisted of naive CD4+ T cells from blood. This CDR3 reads CASSPGTLQNTEAFF. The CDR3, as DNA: TGCGCCAGCAGCCCCGGGACCCTACAGAACACTGAAGCTTTCTTT.